These T cell receptor beta chains were read from a single sample in a study of OX40 agonist ivuxolimab in advanced cancers. Libraries were prepared by immunoSEQ multiplex PCR; TCRdb keeps only in-frame clonotypes and omits some of them. The sample includes tens of thousands of clones, about 95% of them seen just once. The sequencing used CD4+ or CD8+ T cells sorted from blood, collected in a trial of the OX40 agonist ivuxolimab. The receptors derive from an adult with an advanced solid tumor such as melanoma, head and neck, liver or kidney cancer. Both conserved end residues are part of each CDR3. The D gene is left open where the match is weak. Clone size is not always given. Where it is, it says once, few, many or a class for expanded clones.

d_call: .
j_call: TRBJ2-7
v_call: TRBV5-8
clone_size: .
cdr3_nt: TGTGCCAGCAGCTTAGGTCCCCCGGGCCACTACGAGCAGTACTTC
cdr3_aa: CASSLGPPGHYEQYF

d_call: .
j_call: TRBJ2-5
v_call: TRBV7-9
clone_size: .
cdr3_nt: TGTGCCAGCACCCAGGGGTTACGGTGGGGAGAGACCCAGTACTTC
cdr3_aa: CASTQGLRWGETQYF

d_call: TRBD2
j_call: TRBJ2-2
v_call: TRBV6-1
clone_size: .
cdr3_nt: TGTGCCAGCAGTGAATGGGGACTAGCGGGAAGGTCCGGGGAGCTGTTTTTT
cdr3_aa: CASSEWGLAGRSGELFF

d_call: TRBD1
j_call: TRBJ2-1
v_call: TRBV9
clone_size: .
cdr3_nt: TGTGCCAGCAGCGTGATAACAGGGGTCGGAAACGATGAGCAGTTCTTC
cdr3_aa: CASSVITGVGNDEQFF

d_call: TRBD1
j_call: TRBJ1-2
v_call: TRBV23-1
clone_size: .
cdr3_nt: TGCGCCAGCAGTCGCATCCGGGACAGGGAGCGGGGCTACACCTTC
cdr3_aa: CASSRIRDRERGYTF

d_call: .
j_call: TRBJ2-7
v_call: TRBV7-9
clone_size: .
cdr3_nt: TGTGCCAGCAGCTCCCCCGCAGCGCCCAACTACGAGCAGTACTTC
cdr3_aa: CASSSPAAPNYEQYF

d_call: TRBD2
j_call: TRBJ2-7
v_call: TRBV15
clone_size: .
cdr3_nt: TGTGCCACCAGCAGAGCCCGGGGGGATCGGGGCGAGCAGTACTTC
cdr3_aa: CATSRARGDRGEQYF

d_call: .
j_call: TRBJ1-3
v_call: TRBV6-5
clone_size: .
cdr3_nt: TGTGCCAGTCGGACTGGAAACACCATATATTTT
cdr3_aa: CASRTGNTIYF

d_call: .
j_call: TRBJ2-2
v_call: TRBV27
clone_size: .
cdr3_nt: TGTGCCAGCAGTTCCGGGCTAAAGGGGGGGGAGCTGTTTTTT
cdr3_aa: CASSSGLKGGELFF

d_call: TRBD1
j_call: TRBJ2-3
v_call: TRBV7-3
clone_size: .
cdr3_nt: TGTGCCAGCAGCCATGGGACAGCCAACACAGATACGCAGTATTTT
cdr3_aa: CASSHGTANTDTQYF

d_call: .
j_call: TRBJ1-4
v_call: TRBV2
clone_size: .
cdr3_nt: TGTGCCAGCAGTCCTCAGGGCTGTAATGAAAAACTGTTTTTT
cdr3_aa: CASSPQGCNEKLFF

d_call: .
j_call: TRBJ2-1
v_call: TRBV19
clone_size: .
cdr3_nt: TGTGCCATCCTTCAGGGGAATGAGCAGTTCTTC
cdr3_aa: CAILQGNEQFF

d_call: .
j_call: TRBJ2-3
v_call: TRBV28
clone_size: once
cdr3_nt: TGTGCCAGCACTGACCGGGACGCCACAGATACGCAGTATTTT
cdr3_aa: CASTDRDATDTQYF

d_call: .
j_call: TRBJ1-1
v_call: TRBV5-4
clone_size: .
cdr3_nt: TGTGCCATCCCTGGTCTGGGGAACACTGAAGCTTTCTTT
cdr3_aa: CAIPGLGNTEAFF

d_call: .
j_call: TRBJ2-3
v_call: TRBV9
clone_size: .
cdr3_nt: TGTGCCAGCAGCCCAGCAGGGTCCGATACGCAGTATTTT
cdr3_aa: CASSPAGSDTQYF

d_call: .
j_call: TRBJ2-7
v_call: TRBV27
clone_size: .
cdr3_nt: TGTGCCAGCAGTATTTCGGGGGTGGGTCACTACGAGCAGTACTTC
cdr3_aa: CASSISGVGHYEQYF

d_call: .
j_call: TRBJ2-7
v_call: TRBV6-1
clone_size: .
cdr3_nt: TGTGCCAGCAGTGAGTGGCTCGCCTACGAGCAGTACTTC
cdr3_aa: CASSEWLAYEQYF

d_call: TRBD2
j_call: TRBJ2-7
v_call: TRBV13
clone_size: .
cdr3_nt: TGTGCCAGCAGCGTGTTAGCGGGCTCTTTCGGCGAGCAGTACTTC
cdr3_aa: CASSVLAGSFGEQYF

d_call: .
j_call: TRBJ1-1
v_call: TRBV2
clone_size: few
cdr3_nt: TGTGCCAGCACCCTAGGGTACACTGAAGCTTTCTTT
cdr3_aa: CASTLGYTEAFF